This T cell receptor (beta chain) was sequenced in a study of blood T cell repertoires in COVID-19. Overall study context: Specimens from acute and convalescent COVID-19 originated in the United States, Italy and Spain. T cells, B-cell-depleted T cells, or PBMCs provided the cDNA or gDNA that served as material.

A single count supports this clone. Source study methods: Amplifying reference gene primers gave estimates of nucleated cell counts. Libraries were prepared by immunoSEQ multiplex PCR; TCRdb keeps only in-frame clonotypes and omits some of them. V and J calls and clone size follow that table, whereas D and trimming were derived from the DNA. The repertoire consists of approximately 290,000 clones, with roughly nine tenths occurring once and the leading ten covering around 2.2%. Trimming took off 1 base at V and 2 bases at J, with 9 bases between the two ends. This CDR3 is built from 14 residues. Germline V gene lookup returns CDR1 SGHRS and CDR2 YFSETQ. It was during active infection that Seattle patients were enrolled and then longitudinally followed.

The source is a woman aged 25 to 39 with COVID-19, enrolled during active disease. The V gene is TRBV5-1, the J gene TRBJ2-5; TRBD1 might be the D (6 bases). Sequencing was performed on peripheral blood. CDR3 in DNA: TGCGCCAGCAGCTTGACGACAGGACAAGAGACCCAGTACTTC. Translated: CASSLTTGQETQYF.